A single sample is the source of the 31 T cell receptor beta chains below, sequenced in a study of graft-versus-host responses after intestinal transplantation. Using immunoSEQ multiplex PCR, the repertoire was profiled, and TCRdb retains in-frame clones only, with some absent. The sample lists about 92,000 clones, around 90% occurring once. What these receptors recognize is not known. Here the sequenced sample was unstimulated CD8+ T cells sorted from spleen or lymph node cells, taken before intestinal transplant. The receptors stem from a human donor who received an intestinal transplant.

The J gene is TRBJ2-1, the V gene TRBV5-6; tentatively, D is TRBD1 or TRBD2 (6 bases each). CDR1 is SGHDT and CDR2 is YYEEEE in the germline V gene. V was clipped by 0 bases and J by 1 base, with 11 bases between them. The CDR3 is 16 amino acids. The CDR3 here is CASSLAGGESYNEQFF. CDR3 in DNA: TGTGCCAGCAGCTTGGCCGGGGGCGAGTCCTACAATGAGCAGTTCTTC.

The rearrangement links TRBV27 to TRBJ1-6; 10 nucleotides match TRBD1. The CDR3 contains 14 residues. Trimming at V came to 5 bases and at J to 9 bases, leaving 4 bases not matched to a gene. CDR1 is MNHEY and CDR2 is SMNVEV in the germline V gene (reference sequence). CDR3 in DNA: TGTGCCAGCAGTCCGTGGACAGGGGGTTCACCCCTCCACTTT. Translation: CASSPWTGGSPLHF.

This clone was seen just once. This chain connects TRBV28 to TRBJ1-6, with 7 bases identical to TRBD1. The CDR3 consists of 14 residues. Trimming at V came to 6 bases and at J to 7 bases, leaving 6 bases not matched to a gene. Germline V gene sequence: CDR1 MDHEN, CDR2 SYDVKM. CDR3 loop: CASSLTGTNSPLHF. CDR3 coding DNA: TGTGCCAGCAGCCTGACAGGGACGAATTCACCCCTCCACTTT.

This chain uses TRBV30 with TRBJ2-4; D call uncertain. Germline V gene data show CDR1 as GTSNPN and CDR2 as SVGIG (reference sequence). Deletions cut 4 bases from V and 6 bases from J, with 10 bases between. The CDR3 is made up of 12 amino acids. The CDR3 here is CAWNPAGNIQYF. The CDR3 DNA follows: TGTGCCTGGAACCCGGCCGGAAACATTCAGTACTTC.

The rearrangement uses TRBV6-1 and TRBJ1-5; D gene unclear. Germline V gives CDR1 MNHNS, CDR2 SASEGT. Trimming cost V 1 base and J 5 bases, with 18 bases left between them. This CDR3 is built from 17 residues. The CDR3 loop reads CASSEEVGSYPDQPQHF. The CDR3 region has the DNA TGTGCCAGCAGTGAAGAAGTTGGCAGCTACCCCGATCAGCCCCAGCATTTT.

The chain links TRBV5-1 to TRBJ2-7, with D unresolved. The germline CDR1 and CDR2 sequences are SGHRS and YFSETQ. Trimming cost V 0 bases and J 5 bases, with 9 bases left between them. This CDR3 is built from 13 residues. CDR3 sequence (DNA): TGCGCCAGCAGCTTGGGTATGGATAACGAGCAGTACTTC. It is translated as CASSLGMDNEQYF. The entire variable domain, with the rest obtained from reference TRBV5-1 and TRBJ2-7, is as follows: KAGVTQTPRYLIKTRGQQVTLSCSPISGHRSVSWYQQTPGQGLQFLFEYFSETQRNKGNFPGRFSGRQFSNSRSEMNVSTLELGDSALYLCASSLGMDNEQYFGPGTRLTVT.

This clone was detected only a few times. The chain is built from TRBV28 and TRBJ1-2, with D perhaps matching TRBD1 (5 bases). V lost 3 bases and J lost 4, with 9 bases in between. The CDR3 runs 13 residues. Germline values: CDR1 MDHEN, CDR2 SYDVKM. CDR3 in DNA: TGTGCCAGCAGTTTGGACAACCTCTATGGCTACACCTTC. This codes for CASSLDNLYGYTF.

The DNA of the CDR3 is TGTGCCAGCAGTTGGGGACAGGGAGGCGAGCAGTACTTC. Encoded protein: CASSWGQGGEQYF. The genes are TRBV6-5 and TRBJ2-7, with 9 bases fitting TRBD1. V gave up 4 bases and J gave up 6 bases; unmatched junction bases: 4. This CDR3 is 13 amino acids long. Germline V CDR1 and CDR2: MNHEY, SVGAGI.

The rearrangement uses TRBV27 and TRBJ2-4; 11 bases fit TRBD2. CDR1 is MNHEY, CDR2 SMNVEV, per germline (reference sequence). V trimming: 5 bases; J trimming: 11 bases; junction bases outside the gene matches: 11. The CDR3 contains 15 residues. CDR3 sequence reads: CASSPQPGLAEVQYF. In DNA, the CDR3 is TGTGCCAGCAGTCCCCAACCGGGACTAGCGGAGGTTCAGTACTTC.

The chain carries TRBV14 and TRBJ1-4; the D is unclear. Germline-derived CDR1 and CDR2 are SGHDN and FVKESK. The CDR3 loop spans 16 amino acids. V lost 0 bases and J 4 bases, leaving 12 bases between the germline ends. The CDR3 DNA sequence: TGTGCCAGCAGCCAAGAAGCACGGACTTATAATGAAAAACTGTTTTTT. This encodes CASSQEARTYNEKLFF.

The V gene is TRBV23-1, the J gene TRBJ1-2; D is perhaps TRBD1 (6 bases). TRBV23-1 is an ORF, and what it does is uncertain. The CDR3 sequence is 17 residues long. V lost 6 bases to trimming and J lost 4 bases, with 24 bases between them. DNA of the CDR3: TGCGCCAGCAGGCACAGGGCACTTCGGACCCAAATCTATGGCTACACCTTC. Residues: CASRHRALRTQIYGYTF.

The V call is TRBV7-2, the J call TRBJ1-2; D unclear. The CDR3 spans 14 residues. Trimming shortened V by 1 base and J by 4 bases, and 10 bases separated the two germline ends. Germline CDR1 is SGHTA and CDR2 is FQGNSA. In DNA, the CDR3 is TGTGCCAGCAGCTTAGAGGCAGCCCTCTATGGCTACACCTTC. Residues: CASSLEAALYGYTF.

This chain links TRBV15 with TRBJ2-3, with a weak D call TRBD1 (5 bases). Germline CDR1 reads LNHNV; CDR2 reads YYDKDF (reference sequence). This CDR3 has 15 residues. Trimming took 0 bases from V and 0 from J, leaving 7 bases between them. The CDR3, as DNA: TGTGCCACCAGCAGAGACAGGGCTAGCACAGATACGCAGTATTTT. Its translation: CATSRDRASTDTQYF.

The chain links TRBV7-9 to TRBJ1-1; no clear D. Per the germline V gene, CDR1 is SEHNR and CDR2 is FQNEAQ (reference sequence). This CDR3 spans 12 amino acids. V was clipped by 5 bases and J by 5 bases, with 9 bases between them. The CDR3 DNA reads TGTGCCAGCAGCCCCAAGGATACTGAAGCTTTCTTT. As protein: CASSPKDTEAFF. Combining the CDR3 with reference TRBV7-9 and TRBJ1-1 gives the whole variable domain DTGVSQNPRHKITKRGQNVTFRCDPISEHNRLYWYRQTLGQGPEFLTYFQNEAQLEKSRLLSDRFSAERPKGSFSTLEIQRTEQGDSAMYLCASSPKDTEAFFGQGTRLTVV.

This chain connects TRBV28 to TRBJ2-7, with 9 bases that match TRBD1. This CDR3 contains 19 residues. The V gene end was trimmed by 3 bases and the J gene end by 3 bases; junction bases not matched to a gene: 18. Germline CDR1 and CDR2: MDHEN and SYDVKM. The DNA for the CDR3 is TGTGCCAGCAGTTTTAATATTCGTGCCGCCCCGGGACAGGGCTACGAGCAGTACTTC. This codes for CASSFNIRAAPGQGYEQYF.

A few counts support this clone. V usage is TRBV4-1 and J usage is TRBJ1-6; D unresolved. This CDR3 comprises 13 residues. Trimming removed 1 base at V and 8 bases at J, with 6 bases between. Per germline, CDR1 MGHRA and CDR2 YSYEKL. The chain's CDR3 is CASSQVPDSPLHF. The CDR3 DNA follows: TGCGCCAGCAGCCAAGTTCCTGATTCACCCCTCCACTTT.

The chain couples TRBV5-1 to TRBJ2-5; the D call may be TRBD1 or TRBD2 (6 bases each). The J call could be wrong; TRBJ2-7 is a better fit for the DNA end. Germline CDR1 is SGHRS and CDR2 is YFSETQ. CDR3 length: 15 amino acids. The CDR3 is CASSLVGGESYEQYF. CDR3 in DNA: TGCGCCAGCAGCTTGGTGGGGGGCGAATCCTACGAGCAGTACTTC.

The genes are TRBV11-2 and TRBJ1-2, with a possible D match to TRBD1 (5 bases). The germline V gene has CDR1 SGHAT and CDR2 FQNNGV. Trimming took off 0 bases at V and 4 bases at J, with 9 bases between the two ends. The CDR3 spans 14 residues. The CDR3 bases are TGTGCCAGCAGCTTAGAGGGGGACCTCTATGGCTACACCTTC. As protein: CASSLEGDLYGYTF.

V and J are TRBV9 and TRBJ2-6, with D possibly matching TRBD1 (5 bases). This CDR3 is built from 17 residues. V was clipped by 4 bases and J by 1 base, with 15 bases between them. Germline CDR1 and CDR2: SGDLS and YYNGEE. CDR3 in DNA: TGTGCCAGCAGCCGGAATCCGACAGAGTCTGGGGCCAACGTCCTGACTTTC. Translated, it gives CASSRNPTESGANVLTF.

The J gene is TRBJ2-1, the V gene TRBV15; D is tentatively TRBD1 or TRBD2 (5 bases each). The ends were cut back, 3 bases at V and 3 bases at J, with 12 bases in the middle. This CDR3 is 15 amino acids long. Looked up from germline, CDR1 is LNHNV and CDR2 is YYDKDF (reference sequence). The CDR3: CATSRGESRYNEQFF. CDR3 bases: TGTGCCACCAGCAGGGGGGAGAGTCGCTACAATGAGCAGTTCTTC.

The CDR3 DNA follows: TGTGCCAGCGGGGCGTTAGGCGGGAGGGCCTTTGGTGAGCAGTACTTC. The encoded protein is CASGALGGRAFGEQYF. The chain links TRBV28 to TRBJ2-7; 9 bases line up with TRBD2. The CDR3 length is 16 residues. Germline lookup yields CDR1 MDHEN and CDR2 SYDVKM. The ends lost 8 bases at V and 7 bases at J; junction bases unmatched: 18.

V gene TRBV7-9 combines with J gene TRBJ2-1; TRBD2 aligns across 8 bases. The ends lost 5 bases at V and 8 bases at J; junction bases unmatched: 14. The CDR3 is 16 amino acids. Germline CDR1 reads SEHNR; CDR2 reads FQNEAQ (reference sequence). CDR3 in amino acids: CASSPVEREFIDEQFF. The CDR3 DNA is TGTGCCAGCAGCCCAGTCGAGCGGGAGTTTATCGATGAGCAGTTCTTC.

The chain uses TRBV10-3 and TRBJ2-1, with 10 bases identical to TRBD1. Germline CDR1 is ENHRY and CDR2 is SYGVKD. V shed 3 bases, J shed 8 bases, and the junction held 13 bases outside the gene matches. This CDR3 comprises 17 residues. The CDR3 DNA reads TGTGCCATCAGTGACCCGTTTGGGACAGGGGTGGACCATGAGCAGTTCTTC. This codes for CAISDPFGTGVDHEQFF.

The chain carries TRBV4-1 and TRBJ2-3, with 10 positions matching TRBD2. J lost 1 base, V lost 4 bases, and 2 bases had no gene match. Germline V CDR1 and CDR2: MGHRA, YSYEKL. The CDR3 extends over 15 amino acids. CDR3 in amino acids: CASSPGTSGTDTQYF. CDR3 coding DNA: TGCGCCAGCAGCCCCGGGACTAGCGGCACAGATACGCAGTATTTT.

This chain uses TRBV5-6 with TRBJ1-5; D remains ambiguous. The germline V gene encodes CDR1 SGHDT and CDR2 YYEEEE. Between the trimmed V and J ends, which lost 0 bases and 8 bases, there was a span of 9 bases. The CDR3 totals 13 residues. DNA for the CDR3: TGTGCCAGCAGCTTGGTGGGGTTAGAGCCCCAGCATTTT. It yields the protein CASSLVGLEPQHF.

V gene TRBV9 combines with J gene TRBJ2-7; D might be TRBD1 (5 bases). The V and J ends lost 3 bases and 5 bases respectively, with 12 bases between them. Germline V gene data show CDR1 as SGDLS and CDR2 as YYNGEE. The CDR3 consists of 13 residues. The CDR3 DNA reads TGTGCCAGCAGCGCAGGGCATGGGGACGAGCAGTACTTC. Its translation is CASSAGHGDEQYF.

V usage is TRBV28 and J usage is TRBJ2-4; the D is unclear. V was pared by 2 bases and J by 0 bases, with 8 bases between. The CDR3 has 15 residues. CDR1 MDHEN and CDR2 SYDVKM come from the germline V gene. The CDR3 region is CASSLSWIAKNIQYF. CDR3 coding DNA: TGTGCCAGCAGTTTAAGTTGGATAGCCAAAAACATTCAGTACTTC.

The rearrangement uses TRBV29-1 and TRBJ2-5; D perhaps matches TRBD1 (5 bases). CDR3 size: 14 residues. V lost 0 bases, J lost 0 bases, and 8 bases lay in between. From germline, CDR1 is SQVTM and CDR2 ANQGSEA. CDR3 DNA: TGCAGCGTTGAAGAATTGGACAACCAAGAGACCCAGTACTTC. It yields the protein CSVEELDNQETQYF.

The chain combines TRBV7-9 with TRBJ2-7; no reliable D call. CDR1 is SEHNR, CDR2 FQNEAQ, per germline (reference sequence). Trimming left V 5 bases short and J 3 bases short, with 29 bases between. CDR3 length equals 19 residues. The CDR3 spells CASSLLYGEANYNRYEQYF. CDR3 in DNA: TGTGCCAGCAGCCTATTATATGGGGAAGCCAATTACAATCGCTACGAGCAGTACTTC.

The chain couples TRBV6-5 to TRBJ2-1, with D perhaps assigned TRBD1 or TRBD2 (6 bases each). V lost 0 bases and J lost 4, with 10 bases in between. Germline lookup yields CDR1 MNHEY and CDR2 SVGAGI. The CDR3 has 15 residues. The CDR3 DNA reads TGTGCCAGCAGTTACTCTGGGGGGCTTTACAATGAGCAGTTCTTC. Translated: CASSYSGGLYNEQFF.

This chain links TRBV12-5 with TRBJ1-2; TRBD1 matches 10 bases. With 2 bases clipped from V and 8 bases from J, the junction kept 8 bases outside the gene matches. This CDR3 has 15 amino acids. CDR1 is LGHNT, CDR2 FRNRAP, per germline. Here the CDR3 reads CASGLLGTGEGGYTF. As DNA, the CDR3 is TGTGCTAGTGGTTTGCTAGGGACAGGGGAGGGAGGCTACACCTTC.